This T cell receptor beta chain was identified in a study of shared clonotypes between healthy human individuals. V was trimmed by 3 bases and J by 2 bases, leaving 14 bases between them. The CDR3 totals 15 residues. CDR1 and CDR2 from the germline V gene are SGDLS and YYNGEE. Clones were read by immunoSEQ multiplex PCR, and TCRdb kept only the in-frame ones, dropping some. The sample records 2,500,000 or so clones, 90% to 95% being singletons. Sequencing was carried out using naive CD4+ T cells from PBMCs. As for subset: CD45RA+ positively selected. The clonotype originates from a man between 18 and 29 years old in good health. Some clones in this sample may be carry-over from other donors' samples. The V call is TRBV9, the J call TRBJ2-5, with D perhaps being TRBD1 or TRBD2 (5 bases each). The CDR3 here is CASSATGTSQETQYF. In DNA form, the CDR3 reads TGTGCCAGCAGCGCCACCGGGACGTCGCAAGAGACCCAGTACTTC.